A single sample is the source of the 15 T cell receptor beta chains below, sequenced in a study of radiation and T cells in renal cell carcinoma. Method: immunoSEQ multiplex PCR; TCRdb's copy keeps in-frame clones and lacks some. This sample has roughly 20,000 clones, with approximately 62% found just once. Treatment defined: 15 Gy SBRT to primary tumor, nephrectomy 4 weeks later. The input for sequencing was tumor tissue, taken from a patient whose treatment included radiotherapy and nephrectomy. The receptors here all came from a woman in her 70s with renal cell carcinoma.

The chain recombines TRBV2 with TRBJ1-1, with 7 bases identical to TRBD1. Per germline, CDR1 SNHLY and CDR2 FYNNEI. The length of the CDR3 is 14 residues. V was pared by 7 bases and J by 4 bases, with 9 bases of the junction left unmatched. CDR3 residues: CASTDDRATTEAFF. The CDR3 DNA sequence: TGTGCCAGCACTGACGACAGGGCCACCACTGAAGCTTTCTTT.

The rearrangement joins TRBV14 to TRBJ1-2, with a possible D match to TRBD1 (6 bases). Germline assignment: CDR1 SGHDN and CDR2 FVKESK. This CDR3 is built from 16 residues. V was trimmed by 0 bases and J by 2 bases, leaving 13 bases between them. This CDR3 reads CASSQEDSTGNYGYTF. The CDR3 DNA follows: TGTGCCAGCAGCCAAGAAGATAGCACAGGGAACTATGGCTACACCTTC.

The rearrangement uses TRBV28 and TRBJ2-5; perhaps TRBD1 as D (5 bases). Germline loops: CDR1 MDHEN, CDR2 SYDVKM. This CDR3 region has 14 residues. Trimming shortened V by 6 bases and J by 0 bases, and 11 bases separated the two germline ends. The CDR3 reads CASRRPDNQETQYF. CDR3 nucleotide sequence: TGTGCCAGCAGACGCCCGGACAACCAAGAGACCCAGTACTTC.

The CDR3 DNA sequence: TGTGCCAGCAGCCCTAAAGTCGGCTACGAGCAGTACTTC. As protein: CASSPKVGYEQYF. The chain has TRBV11-3 and TRBJ2-7; D is unresolved. Germline V gene sequence: CDR1 SGHNT, CDR2 YENEEA. The V end was cut by 5 bases, the J end by 3 bases, with 11 bases between. The CDR3 spans 13 residues.

CDR3 sequence (DNA): TGTGCCAGCACCCAACTCCGCCGGGACAGGGGGAACGAGCAGTACTTC. This codes for CASTQLRRDRGNEQYF. The chain employs TRBV7-2 and TRBJ2-7, with 11 bases identical to TRBD1. CDR1 is SGHTA and CDR2 is FQGNSA in the germline V gene. CDR3 length: 16 residues. The V segment lost 7 bases and the J segment 5 bases; nucleotides outside the gene matches: 13.

In this sample, this clone turned up a few times. This chain joins TRBV7-6 and TRBJ1-3; 7 bases line up with TRBD1. CDR3 size: 17 residues. The J segment lost 0 bases and the V segment lost 5 bases, leaving 10 bases of the junction unmatched. Germline V gene data show CDR1 as SGHVS and CDR2 as FNYEAQ. Here the CDR3 reads CASSREGQSRSGNTIYF. The CDR3 coding sequence is TGTGCCAGCAGCCGAGAGGGACAGTCCCGCTCTGGAAACACCATATATTTT.

This clone turned up a few times. The chain joins TRBV5-1 to TRBJ2-3; D is undetermined. The CDR3 loop spans 14 amino acids. Germline V lookup: CDR1 SGHRS, CDR2 YFSETQ. Trimming removed 0 bases at V and 2 bases at J, with 7 bases between. CDR3 nucleotide sequence: TGCGCCAGCAGCTTGGGGGCACCCACAGATACGCAGTATTTT. Translation gives CASSLGAPTDTQYF.

This clone is medium-sized. The chain employs TRBV19 and TRBJ1-5; possible D gene TRBD1, 6 bases. V dropped 9 bases and J dropped 6 bases, with 15 bases sitting between them. In germline, CDR1 is LNHDA, CDR2 SQIVND (reference sequence). CDR3 length: 13 amino acids. DNA for the CDR3: TGTGCCAGCGGGGGGCATCCAGGTCAGCCCCAGCATTTT. It yields the protein CASGGHPGQPQHF.

The chain uses TRBV4-1 and TRBJ1-5, with TRBD1 matching 10 bases. The CDR3 covers 15 residues. Losses at the gene ends were 0 bases for V and 12 bases for J; bases not matched to a gene: 8. Germline CDR1 MGHRA, CDR2 YSYEKL. The CDR3 DNA reads TGCGCCAGCAGCCAAGAAGGGACAGGGGTATCACTCCAGCATTTT. It is translated as CASSQEGTGVSLQHF.

The chain uses TRBV2 and TRBJ1-5, with D perhaps matching TRBD1 (6 bases). The CDR3 covers 14 residues. The germline V gene has CDR1 SNHLY and CDR2 FYNNEI. The ends were cut back, 3 bases at V and 5 bases at J, with 11 bases in the middle. The CDR3 is CASSDTGSYQPQHF. In DNA form, the CDR3 reads TGTGCCAGCAGTGATACAGGGTCCTATCAGCCCCAGCATTTT.

The chain carries TRBV5-6 and TRBJ2-6; tentatively, D is TRBD1 (6 bases). CDR3 length: 17 amino acids. Trimming removed 5 bases at V and 2 bases at J, with 17 bases between. Germline V CDR1 and CDR2: SGHDT, YYEEEE. The CDR3 here is CASSPPAGAAGANVLTF. CDR3 DNA sequence: TGTGCCAGCAGTCCCCCGGCAGGGGCGGCTGGGGCCAACGTCCTGACTTTC.

CDR3 protein: CASSKTGTDYGYTF. The CDR3 DNA reads as TGTGCCAGCAGCAAAACCGGGACAGACTATGGCTACACCTTC. V usage is TRBV13 and J usage is TRBJ1-2; 7 bases agree with TRBD1. CDR1 PRHDT and CDR2 FYEKMQ come from the germline V gene (reference sequence). The CDR3 covers 14 residues. V dropped 5 bases and J dropped 3; count of bases not matched to a gene: 6.

This rearrangement joins TRBV5-1 to TRBJ1-2, with D maybe TRBD1 (5 bases). V lost 4 bases and J lost 5, with 12 bases in between. Germline-derived CDR1 and CDR2 are SGHRS and YFSETQ. The CDR3 totals 13 residues. CDR3 DNA: TGCGCCAGCAGCCAGGGTGGAGGGTATGGCTACACCTTC. This translates into CASSQGGGYGYTF.

The chain employs TRBV5-1 and TRBJ1-1, with TRBD1 matching 8 bases. From germline, CDR1 is SGHRS and CDR2 YFSETQ. J lost 1 base, V lost 7 bases, and 3 bases had no gene match. The CDR3 is 13 residues long. The CDR3 coding sequence is TGCGCCAGCTCGACAGGGGCGAACACTGAAGCTTTCTTT. Translating gives CASSTGANTEAFF.

This rearrangement joins TRBV7-9 to TRBJ1-1; D unclear. The germline V and J ends were trimmed by 3 bases and 6 bases, with 14 bases remaining between them. Germline CDR1 is SEHNR and CDR2 is FQNEAQ (reference sequence). The CDR3 extends over 14 amino acids. In nucleotides, the CDR3 is TGTGCCAGCAGCTTGGGCCCGGGGTTGCCTGAAGCTTTCTTT. Its translation: CASSLGPGLPEAFF. Looking up the rest from reference TRBV7-9 and TRBJ1-1 gives the full variable domain: DTGVSQNPRHKITKRGQNVTFRCDPISEHNRLYWYRQTLGQGPEFLTYFQNEAQLEKSRLLSDRFSAERPKGSFSTLEIQRTEQGDSAMYLCASSLGPGLPEAFFGQGTRLTVV.